The text below deals with one T cell receptor beta chain. What it binds is unknown. Germline V gene data show CDR1 as SGHNT and CDR2 as YENEEA. The V gene end was trimmed by 4 bases and the J gene end by 4 bases; junction bases not matched to a gene: 6. The CDR3 spans 15 residues. Profiling relied on immunoSEQ multiplex PCR, and the TCRdb table lists in-frame clones only, not all of them. Here the sample spans some 44,000 clones, about four fifths being singletons. This entry comes from a study of OX40 agonist ivuxolimab in advanced cancers. Study background: Patient treatment consisted of intravenous ivuxolimab administration every 2 weeks at 0.01 to 10 mg/kg.

Study-wide results and caveats: The antigen specificity of the peripheral T cells (those that were expanded) was not determined.

The specimen comprised CD4+ or CD8+ T cells sorted from blood, sampled in a trial of the OX40 agonist ivuxolimab. The chain recombines TRBV11-3 with TRBJ2-3; 9 bases fit TRBD2. This clonotype was obtained from an adult with an advanced solid tumor such as melanoma, head and neck, liver or kidney cancer. CDR3 in amino acids: CASSSIAGVADTQYF. As DNA, the CDR3 is TGTGCCAGCAGCTCTATAGCGGGAGTCGCAGATACGCAGTATTTT.